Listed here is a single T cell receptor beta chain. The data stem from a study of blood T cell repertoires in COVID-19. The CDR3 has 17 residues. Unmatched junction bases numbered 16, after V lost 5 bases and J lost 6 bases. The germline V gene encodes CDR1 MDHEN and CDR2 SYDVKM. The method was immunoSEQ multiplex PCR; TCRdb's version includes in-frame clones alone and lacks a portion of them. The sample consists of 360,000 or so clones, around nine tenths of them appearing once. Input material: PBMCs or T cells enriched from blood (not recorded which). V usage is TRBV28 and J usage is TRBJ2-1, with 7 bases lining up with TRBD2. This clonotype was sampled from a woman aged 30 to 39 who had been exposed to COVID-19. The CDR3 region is CASSRLPAGGSPNEQFF. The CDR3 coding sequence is TGTGCCAGCAGTCGCCTACCGGCTGGCGGGAGCCCCAATGAGCAGTTCTTC.